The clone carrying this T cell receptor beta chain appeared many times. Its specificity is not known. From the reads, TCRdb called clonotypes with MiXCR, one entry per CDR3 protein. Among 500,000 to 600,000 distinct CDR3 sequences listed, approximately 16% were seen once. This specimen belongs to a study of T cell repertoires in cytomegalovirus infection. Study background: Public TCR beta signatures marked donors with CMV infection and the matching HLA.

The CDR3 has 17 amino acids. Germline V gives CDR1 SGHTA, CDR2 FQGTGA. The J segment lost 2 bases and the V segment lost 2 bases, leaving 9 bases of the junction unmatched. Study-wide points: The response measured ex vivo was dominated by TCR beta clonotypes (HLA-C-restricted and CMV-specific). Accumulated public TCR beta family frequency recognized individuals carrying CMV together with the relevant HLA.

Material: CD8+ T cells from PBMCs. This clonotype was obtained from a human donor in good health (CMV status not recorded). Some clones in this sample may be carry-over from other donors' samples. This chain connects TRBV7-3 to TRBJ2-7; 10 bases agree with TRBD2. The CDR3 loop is CASSLGWDSGGPYEQYF. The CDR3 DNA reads TGTGCCAGCAGCTTAGGCTGGGATAGCGGGGGGCCCTACGAGCAGTACTTC. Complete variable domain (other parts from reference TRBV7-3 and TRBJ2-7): GAGVSQTPSNKVTEKGKYVELRCDPISGHTALYWYRQSLGQGPEFLIYFQGTGAADDSGLPNDRFFAVRPEGSVSTLKIQRTERGDSAVYLCASSLGWDSGGPYEQYFGPGTRLTVT.